Below are 8 T cell receptor beta chains sequenced from a single sample in a study of T cell responses to AZD1222 COVID-19 vaccine. Produced via immunoSEQ multiplex PCR; TCRdb's table is partial and in-frame only. The data show under 150,000 clones, more than 85% seen once. The starting material was peripheral blood, obtained on day 0 of AZD1222 vaccination. All receptors derive from an adult in good health.

The chain joins TRBV18 to TRBJ2-7, with TRBD2 as a possible D gene (5 bases). The CDR3 covers 13 residues. CDR1 KGHSH and CDR2 LQKENI come from the germline V gene. V gave up 3 bases and J gave up 6 bases, with 12 bases separating them. CDR3 protein: CASSPFVRGEQYF. The CDR3 DNA sequence: TGTGCCAGCTCACCCTTCGTTCGGGGCGAGCAGTACTTC.

This clone came up once. The V call is TRBV10-3, the J call TRBJ1-1, with a possible D match to TRBD1 (5 bases). This CDR3 is 14 amino acids long. Germline V gives CDR1 ENHRY, CDR2 SYGVKD. The ends were cut back, 1 base at V and 1 base at J, with 7 bases in the middle. CDR3 protein: CAISELDKNTEAFF. CDR3 nucleotides: TGTGCCATCAGTGAGTTGGACAAGAACACTGAAGCTTTCTTT.

V gene TRBV25-1 combines with J gene TRBJ1-2; D might be TRBD1 (6 bases). CDR1 is MGHDK and CDR2 is SYGVNS in the germline V gene. CDR3 length equals 16 residues. V lost 4 bases and J lost 2, with 17 bases in between. The DNA of the CDR3 is TGTGCCAGCAGTGGTCGCCCCGGGCAGGGGAACTATGGCTACACCTTC. Its protein is CASSGRPGQGNYGYTF.

The chain recombines TRBV6-5 with TRBJ1-2; D gene unclear. Germline V gives CDR1 MNHEY, CDR2 SVGAGI. V lost 0 bases and J lost 3, with 8 bases in between. The CDR3 length is 14 residues. CDR3 DNA sequence: TGTGCCAGCAGTTACTCTCACAGCCACTATGGCTACACCTTC. Its translation is CASSYSHSHYGYTF.

The chain has TRBV24-1 and TRBJ1-5; D is unclear. The CDR3 runs to 14 residues. From germline, CDR1 is KGHDR and CDR2 SFDVKD. The V end lost 6 bases, the J end lost 0 bases, and 8 bases lay between the germline ends. CDR3 loop: CATSPIDSNQPQHF. CDR3 coding DNA: TGTGCCACCAGTCCCATAGATAGCAATCAGCCCCAGCATTTT.

Notes on this clone: A read error may produce the germline difference seen at one junction end. The CDR3: CASRLSDRGYTEAFF. The CDR3 DNA sequence: TGTGCCAGCAGATTATCGGACAGGGGTTACACTGAAGCTTTCTTT. This chain uses TRBV28 with TRBJ1-1; the match to TRBD1 covers 9 bases. Germline CDR1 and CDR2: MDHEN and SYDVKM. This CDR3 has 15 residues. Full variable domain (missing parts from reference TRBV28 and TRBJ1-1): DVKVTQSSRYLVKRTGEKVFLECVQDMDHENMFWYRQDPGLGLRLIYFSYDVKMKEKGDIPEGYSVSREKKERFSLILESASTNQTSMYLCASRLSDRGYTEAFFGQGTRLTVV.

Concerning this clone: Other DNA sequences in the sample encode the same CDR3. V usage is TRBV4-1 and J usage is TRBJ1-2, with 8 bases matching TRBD1. The CDR3 is made up of 15 amino acids. Trimming cost V 0 bases and J 2 bases; bases outside gene matches: 2. The germline gives CDR1 MGHRA, CDR2 YSYEKL. The CDR3 DNA is TGCGCCAGCAGCCAAGAGCAGGGGGCGAACTATGGCTACACCTTC. Protein: CASSQEQGANYGYTF.

With respect to this clone: Other DNA sequences in this specimen translate into the identical CDR3. V and J are TRBV6-4 and TRBJ2-1; D is uncertain. The CDR3 extends over 13 amino acids. CDR1 is MRHNA, CDR2 SNTAGT, per germline. V was pared by 3 bases and J by 4 bases, with 7 bases between. The CDR3 loop reads CASSERSYNEQFF. For the CDR3, the DNA is TGTGCCAGCAGTGAAAGGTCGTACAATGAGCAGTTCTTC.